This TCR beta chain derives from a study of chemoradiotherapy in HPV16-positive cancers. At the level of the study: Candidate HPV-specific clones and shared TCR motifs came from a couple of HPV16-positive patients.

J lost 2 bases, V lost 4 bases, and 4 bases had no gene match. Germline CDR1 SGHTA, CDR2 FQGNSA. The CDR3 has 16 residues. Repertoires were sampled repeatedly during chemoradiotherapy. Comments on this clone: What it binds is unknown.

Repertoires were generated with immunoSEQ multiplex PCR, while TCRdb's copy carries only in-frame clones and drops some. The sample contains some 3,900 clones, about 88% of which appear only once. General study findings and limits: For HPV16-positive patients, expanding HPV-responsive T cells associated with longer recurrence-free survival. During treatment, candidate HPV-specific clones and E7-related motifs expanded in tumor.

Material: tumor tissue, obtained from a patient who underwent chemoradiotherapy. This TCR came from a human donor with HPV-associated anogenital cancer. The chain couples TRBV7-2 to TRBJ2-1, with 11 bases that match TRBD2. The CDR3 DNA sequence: TGTGCCAGCAGCTGGCTAGCGGGAGGCGCCTACAATGAGCAGTTCTTC. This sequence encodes CASSWLAGGAYNEQFF. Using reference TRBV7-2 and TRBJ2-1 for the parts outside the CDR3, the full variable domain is GAGVSQSPSNKVTEKGKDVELRCDPISGHTALYWYRQSLGQGLEFLIYFQGNSAPDKSGLPSDRFSAERTGGSVSTLTIQRTQQEDSAVYLCASSWLAGGAYNEQFFGPGTRLTVL.